The TCR beta chain under discussion was sequenced for a study of shared clonotypes between healthy human individuals (TCRdb year 2020). In the study overall: The cohort comprised two women and a few men aged 18 to 49 years. Leukapheresis yielded between about 0.94 and 8.9 billion PBMCs per donor. Different laboratories and diverse techniques were used to prepare libraries and sequence TCR repertoires, to increase sequencing depth and limit assay-specific biases. To estimate repertoire size and how much clonotype sharing occurs between individuals, the study deeply sequenced the blood TCR repertoires of 4 to 6 healthy adults. Per donor, three plates each were used for CD4 naive and CD4 memory, two for CD8 naive, and one for CD8 memory. Points the paper makes about the study in general: The small number of donors limited the genetic and exposure-history diversity represented. Compared with non-shared clonotypes, clonotypes shared by all four sorted-subset donors had higher generation probabilities. Naive subsets generally had larger estimated clonotype richness than memory subsets. Pairwise subsampling indicated that sequencing depth was expected to affect the degree of clonotype sharing among donors. Across a few donors, around 5.4% of naive CD4, 3% to 3.5% of naive CD8, under 2.5% of memory CD4, and 0.4% of memory CD8 clonotypes were shared. Sampling was restricted to blood, and TCR repertoires in tissues likely differ from the TCR repertoires found in blood. Even with the large sequencing depth, rarefaction of the sorted-subset datasets indicated that sequencing was incomplete.

This clone was counted only a few times. Its antigen has not been determined. No much larger clone exists at a distance of one base, and base qualities are not known. For the CD8 naive samples, CD45RO-negative cells were positively selected for CCR7, yielding a CD45RA+CCR7+ population from which TemRA cells were excluded. The donors were healthy, HIV-negative adults who had no recently reported acute infections or vaccinations. Every donor was a Caucasian adult living in Nashville, Tennessee, USA. After blood collection by leukapheresis, PBMCs were isolated using Ficoll-Histopaque density gradient centrifugation and then cryopreserved in the vapor phase of liquid nitrogen. Analytical flow cytometry was used to check the purity and quantity of every magnetically sorted T cell population. From each sorted fraction, genomic DNA was isolated and quantified by UV absorbance on a Nanodrop 2000c. TCR CDR3 regions were amplified from genomic DNA by multiplex PCR using the deep immunoSEQ assay. Extracted genomic DNA from each cell subset was distributed evenly across all wells of several immunoSEQ 96-well plates, and each plate was treated as a replicate. Each replicate PCR for sorted subsets received about 220 ng genomic DNA, equal to tens of thousands of T cell genomes. The purified libraries were quantified using a Qubit 3.0 fluorometer, sized with a Bioanalyzer 2100, and then quantified again using the KAPA Library Quantification kit. A separate single-read 150-cycle Illumina NextSeq 550 flow cell was used to sequence each immunoSEQ 96-well plate. Under the source paper's analysis protocol: Because the immunoSEQ output included only junctional sequences and no quality scores, the filtering could not be the same as the filtering used for full-length reads. Sequences were annotated with PyIR, a Python wrapper for IgBLAST v1.9, using IMGT germline references to assign V/J genes and CDR3. Reads were removed for weak V/J assignments (E-value above 1e-6), missing CDR3, stop codons, out-of-frame junctions, or ambiguous translated residues. A V3J clonotype was defined by an identical inferred V gene, J gene, and CDR3 amino acid sequence. The percentage overlap between two repertoires was calculated by dividing the number of shared unique clonotypes by the size of the smaller repertoire. Richness of each repertoire was evaluated using RTK rarefaction, the Chao1 estimator, and Recon v2.1 estimates of unobserved clonotypes. Generation probabilities were computed with OLGA for all TCRbeta clonotypes obtained by the gDNA method from a few donors. TCRdb holds this immuneACCESS table with in-frame rearrangements only. Some clones are missing; in checked studies, unresolved V genes explain under half, and the rest has no known cause. V and J calls and clone size are given by that table; D and trimming were obtained from the DNA. Here the sample has around 1.9 million clones; around 95% occur a single time. The top ten hold more than 1.5% of the sample.

From the cysteine up to the phenylalanine, the CDR3 has a length of 12 residues. The retained sequence is limited to the CDR3, 36 bases, with the frame set at the first base. CDR1 and CDR2, per the germline V gene (reference sequence), are SGHAT and FQDESV. Trimming at the junction amounts to 6 bases on V and 6 bases on J, and the germline ends lie 11 bases apart. The sample taken for sequencing was naive CD8+ T cells from PBMCs. The cell subset or site label corresponds to: CD45RA+CCR7+. The sequence joins TRBV11-1 to TRBJ1-2, with no D gene named confidently. The receptor was isolated from a young man in good health. Some clones in this sample may be carry-over from other donors' samples. The DNA sequence is as follows: TGTGCCAGCAGAAATCGGGCGGATGGCTACACCTTC. Its protein product is CASRNRADGYTF. This CDR3, with the reference TRBV11-1 and TRBJ1-2 proteins standing in past its ends, gives the full variable domain EAEVAQSPRYKITEKSQAVAFWCDPISGHATLYWYRQILGQGPELLVQFQDESVVDDSQLPKDRFSAERLKGVDSTLKIQPAELGDSAMYLCASRNRADGYTFGSGTRLTVV.